This T cell receptor (beta chain) was sequenced during a study of T cell responses to AZD1222 COVID-19 vaccine. Study details: Timing groups of about 4 and about 12 weeks for second doses were pooled. General study results and limits: Close to half of spike-specific TCRs reportedly recognize unmutated variant regions.

The CDR3 is made up of 16 amino acids. CDR1 and CDR2 from the germline V gene are SGHRS and YFSETQ. Germline trimming cut 2 bases from V and 0 bases from J; bases unmatched to any gene: 6. As concerns this clone: Its antigen is not known.

Profiling relied on immunoSEQ multiplex PCR, and the TCRdb table lists in-frame clones only, not all of them. The sample contains about 160,000 clones, around 90% of which appear only once. The rearrangement joins TRBV5-1 to TRBJ2-3; 7 bases align to TRBD1. The sample here was peripheral blood, taken on day 0 of AZD1222 vaccination. The sequence came from an adult in good health. The chain's CDR3 is CASSLQGSFSTDTQYF. The DNA of the CDR3 is TGCGCCAGCAGCTTACAGGGGTCCTTTAGCACAGATACGCAGTATTTT. Full variable domain (outside the CDR3, taken from reference TRBV5-1 and TRBJ2-3): KAGVTQTPRYLIKTRGQQVTLSCSPISGHRSVSWYQQTPGQGLQFLFEYFSETQRNKGNFPGRFSGRQFSNSRSEMNVSTLELGDSALYLCASSLQGSFSTDTQYFGPGTRLTVL.